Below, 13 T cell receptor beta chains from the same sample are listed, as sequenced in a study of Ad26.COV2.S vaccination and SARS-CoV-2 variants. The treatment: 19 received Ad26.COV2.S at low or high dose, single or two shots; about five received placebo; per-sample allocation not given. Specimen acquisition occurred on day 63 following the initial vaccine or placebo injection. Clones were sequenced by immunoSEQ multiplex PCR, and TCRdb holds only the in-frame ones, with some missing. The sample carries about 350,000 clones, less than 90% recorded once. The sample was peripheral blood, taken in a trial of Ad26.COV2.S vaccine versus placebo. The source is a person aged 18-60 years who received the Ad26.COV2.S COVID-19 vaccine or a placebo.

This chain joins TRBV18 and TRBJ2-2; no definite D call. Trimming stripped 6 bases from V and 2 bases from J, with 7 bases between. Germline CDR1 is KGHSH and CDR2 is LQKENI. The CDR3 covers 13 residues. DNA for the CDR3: TGTGCCAGCTCCGACGGAAACACCGGGGAGCTGTTTTTT. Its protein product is CASSDGNTGELFF.

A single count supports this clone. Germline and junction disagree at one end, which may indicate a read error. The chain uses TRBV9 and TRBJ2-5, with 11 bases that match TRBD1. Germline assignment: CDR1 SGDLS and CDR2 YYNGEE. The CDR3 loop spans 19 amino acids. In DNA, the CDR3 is TGTGCCAGCAGCCCGCCCGGGACAGGGGGTGTAAGACCACAAGAGGCCCAGTACTTC. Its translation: CASSPPGTGGVRPQEAQYF.

The CDR3: CASSSSGDPSYEQYF. The CDR3 DNA sequence: TGTGCCAGCAGCTCCTCAGGGGACCCATCCTACGAGCAGTACTTC. The chain recombines TRBV7-2 with TRBJ2-7; a possible D gene is TRBD1 (6 bases). V lost 4 bases and J lost 1, with 14 bases in between. The CDR3 has 15 amino acids. Germline assignment: CDR1 SGHTA and CDR2 FQGNSA. Complete variable domain (other parts from reference TRBV7-2 and TRBJ2-7): GAGVSQSPSNKVTEKGKDVELRCDPISGHTALYWYRQSLGQGLEFLIYFQGNSAPDKSGLPSDRFSAERTGGSVSTLTIQRTQQEDSAVYLCASSSSGDPSYEQYFGPGTRLTVT.

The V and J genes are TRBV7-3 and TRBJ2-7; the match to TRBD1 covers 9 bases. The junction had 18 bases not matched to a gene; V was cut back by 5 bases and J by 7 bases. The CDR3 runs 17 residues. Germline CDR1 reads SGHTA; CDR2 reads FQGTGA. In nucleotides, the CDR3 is TGTGCCAGCAGCGCGACCGGGACAGGGAGAGGCTCTAGTGAGCAGTACTTC. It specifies CASSATGTGRGSSEQYF.

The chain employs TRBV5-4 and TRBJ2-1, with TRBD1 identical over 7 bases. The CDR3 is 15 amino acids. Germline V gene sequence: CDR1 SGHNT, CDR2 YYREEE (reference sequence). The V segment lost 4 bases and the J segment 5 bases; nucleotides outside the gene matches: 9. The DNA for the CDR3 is TGTGCCAGCAGCATCGACAGGGTAACGAACAATGAGCAGTTCTTC. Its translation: CASSIDRVTNNEQFF.

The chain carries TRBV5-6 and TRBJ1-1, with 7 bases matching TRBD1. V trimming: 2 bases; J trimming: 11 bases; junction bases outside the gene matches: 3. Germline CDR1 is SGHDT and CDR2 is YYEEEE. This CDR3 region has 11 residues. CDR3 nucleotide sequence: TGTGCCAGCAGCTTAGGGGGCCGGGCTTTCTTT. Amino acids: CASSLGGRAFF.

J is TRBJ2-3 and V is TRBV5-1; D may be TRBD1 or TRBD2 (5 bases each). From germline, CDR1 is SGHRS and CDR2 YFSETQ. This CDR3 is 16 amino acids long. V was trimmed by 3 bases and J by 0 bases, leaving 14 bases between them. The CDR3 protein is CASSWGSDTSTDTQYF. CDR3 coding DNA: TGCGCCAGCAGCTGGGGGTCGGATACTAGCACAGATACGCAGTATTTT.

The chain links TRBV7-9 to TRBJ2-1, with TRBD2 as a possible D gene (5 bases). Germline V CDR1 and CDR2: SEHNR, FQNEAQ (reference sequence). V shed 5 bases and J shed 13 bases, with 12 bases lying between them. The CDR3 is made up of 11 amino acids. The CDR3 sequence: CASSPDLGQFF. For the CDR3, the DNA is TGTGCCAGCAGCCCGGACTTAGGCCAGTTCTTC.

CDR3 in DNA: TGTGCCACCTCAAGGGGTTCGATTTTGCTTTTTGAAAAACTGTTTTTT. Protein product: CATSRGSILLFEKLFF. This chain uses TRBV19 with TRBJ1-4; possibly TRBD1 for D (5 bases). The CDR3 is 16 residues long. Trimming shortened V by 10 bases and J by 7 bases, and 25 bases separated the two germline ends. Germline V gene data show CDR1 as LNHDA and CDR2 as SQIVND (reference sequence).

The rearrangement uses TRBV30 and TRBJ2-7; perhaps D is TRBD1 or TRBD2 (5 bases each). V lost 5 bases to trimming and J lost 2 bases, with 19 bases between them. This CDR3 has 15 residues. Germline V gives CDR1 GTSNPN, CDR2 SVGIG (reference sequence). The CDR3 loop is CAWGSVRDGTYEQYF. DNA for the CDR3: TGTGCCTGGGGGTCTGTAAGGGACGGAACCTACGAGCAGTACTTC.

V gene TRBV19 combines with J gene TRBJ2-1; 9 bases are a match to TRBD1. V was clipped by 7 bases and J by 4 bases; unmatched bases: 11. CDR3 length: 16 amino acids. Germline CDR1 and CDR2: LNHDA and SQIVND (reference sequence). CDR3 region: CASTLPGGTGYNEQFF. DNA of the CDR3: TGTGCCAGTACCCTCCCCGGCGGGACAGGGTACAATGAGCAGTTCTTC.

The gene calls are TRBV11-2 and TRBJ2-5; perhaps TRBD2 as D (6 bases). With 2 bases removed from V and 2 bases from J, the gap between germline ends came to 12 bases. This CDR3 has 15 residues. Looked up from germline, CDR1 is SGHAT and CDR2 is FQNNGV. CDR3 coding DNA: TGTGCCAGCAGCTTATATGTAGCGGAACAAGAGACCCAGTACTTC. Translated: CASSLYVAEQETQYF.

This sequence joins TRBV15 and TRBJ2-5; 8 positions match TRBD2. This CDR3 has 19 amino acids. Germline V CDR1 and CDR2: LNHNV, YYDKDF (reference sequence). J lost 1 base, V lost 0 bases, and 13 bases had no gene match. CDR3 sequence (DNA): TGTGCCACCAGCAGAGATCCCCCGGGGGCTAGCGGGCTCCAAGAGACCCAGTACTTC. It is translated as CATSRDPPGASGLQETQYF.